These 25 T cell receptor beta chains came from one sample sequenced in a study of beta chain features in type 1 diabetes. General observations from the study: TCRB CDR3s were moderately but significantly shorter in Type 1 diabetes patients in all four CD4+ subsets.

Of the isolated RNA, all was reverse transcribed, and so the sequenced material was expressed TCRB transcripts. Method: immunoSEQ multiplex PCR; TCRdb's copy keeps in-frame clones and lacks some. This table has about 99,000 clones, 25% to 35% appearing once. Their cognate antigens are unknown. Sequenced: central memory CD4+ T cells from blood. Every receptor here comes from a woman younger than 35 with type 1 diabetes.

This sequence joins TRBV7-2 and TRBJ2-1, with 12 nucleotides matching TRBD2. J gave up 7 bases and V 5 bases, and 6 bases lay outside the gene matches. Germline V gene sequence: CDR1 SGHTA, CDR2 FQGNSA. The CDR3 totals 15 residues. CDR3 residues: CASSLRLAGANEQFF. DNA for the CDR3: TGTGCCAGCAGCCTCCGACTAGCGGGAGCAAATGAGCAGTTCTTC.

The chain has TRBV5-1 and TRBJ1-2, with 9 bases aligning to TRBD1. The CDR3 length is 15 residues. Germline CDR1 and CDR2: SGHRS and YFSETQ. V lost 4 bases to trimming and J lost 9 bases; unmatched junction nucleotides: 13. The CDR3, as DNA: TGCGCCAGCAGCGACGGGACAGGGAGAAATCTTCGCTACACCTTC. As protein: CASSDGTGRNLRYTF. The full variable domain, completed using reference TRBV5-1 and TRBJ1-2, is KAGVTQTPRYLIKTRGQQVTLSCSPISGHRSVSWYQQTPGQGLQFLFEYFSETQRNKGNFPGRFSGRQFSNSRSEMNVSTLELGDSALYLCASSDGTGRNLRYTFGSGTRLTVV.

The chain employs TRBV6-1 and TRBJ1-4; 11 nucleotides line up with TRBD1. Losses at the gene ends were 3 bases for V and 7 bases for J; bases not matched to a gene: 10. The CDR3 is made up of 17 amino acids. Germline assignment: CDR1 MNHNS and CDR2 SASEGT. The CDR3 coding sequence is TGTGCCAGCAGTGAGCAGGGACAGGGGGACGTTGGTGAAAAACTGTTTTTT. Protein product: CASSEQGQGDVGEKLFF.

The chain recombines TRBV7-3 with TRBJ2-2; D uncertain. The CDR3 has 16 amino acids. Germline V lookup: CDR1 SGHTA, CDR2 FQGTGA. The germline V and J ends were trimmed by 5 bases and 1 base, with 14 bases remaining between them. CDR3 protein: CASSPQQFQNTGELFF. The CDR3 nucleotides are TGTGCCAGCAGCCCCCAACAGTTCCAGAACACCGGGGAGCTGTTTTTT.

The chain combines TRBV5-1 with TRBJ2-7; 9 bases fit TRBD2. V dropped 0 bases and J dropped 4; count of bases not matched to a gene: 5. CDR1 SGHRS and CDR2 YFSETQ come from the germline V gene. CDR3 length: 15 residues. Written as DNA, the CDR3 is TGCGCCAGCAGCTTGGATACTAGCGGGCTATACGAGCAGTACTTC. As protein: CASSLDTSGLYEQYF.

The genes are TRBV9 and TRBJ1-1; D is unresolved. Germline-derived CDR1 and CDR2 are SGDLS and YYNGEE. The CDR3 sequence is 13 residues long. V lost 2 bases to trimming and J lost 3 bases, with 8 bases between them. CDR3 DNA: TGTGCCAGCAGCGTTCGGGATGACACTGAAGCTTTCTTT. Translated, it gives CASSVRDDTEAFF.

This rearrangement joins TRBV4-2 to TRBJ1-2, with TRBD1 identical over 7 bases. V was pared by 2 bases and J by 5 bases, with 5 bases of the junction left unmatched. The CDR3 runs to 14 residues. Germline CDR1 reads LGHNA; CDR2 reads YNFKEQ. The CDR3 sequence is CASSQSGTAYGYTF. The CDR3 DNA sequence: TGTGCCAGCAGCCAATCCGGGACAGCTTATGGCTACACCTTC.

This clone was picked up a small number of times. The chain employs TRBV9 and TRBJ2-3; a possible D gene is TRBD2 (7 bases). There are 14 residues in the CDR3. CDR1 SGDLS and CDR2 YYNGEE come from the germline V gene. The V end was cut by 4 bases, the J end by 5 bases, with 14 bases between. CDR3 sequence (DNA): TGTGCCAGCAGCAGGGGGGGCTCCGGAGATACGCAGTATTTT. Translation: CASSRGGSGDTQYF.

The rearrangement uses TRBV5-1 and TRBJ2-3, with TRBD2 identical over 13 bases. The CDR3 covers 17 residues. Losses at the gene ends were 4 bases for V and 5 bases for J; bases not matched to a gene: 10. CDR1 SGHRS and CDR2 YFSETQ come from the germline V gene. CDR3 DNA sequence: TGCGCCAGCAGCGGGGTCGGGACTAGCGGGATGAAAGATACGCAGTATTTT. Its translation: CASSGVGTSGMKDTQYF. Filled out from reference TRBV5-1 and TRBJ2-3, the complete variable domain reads KAGVTQTPRYLIKTRGQQVTLSCSPISGHRSVSWYQQTPGQGLQFLFEYFSETQRNKGNFPGRFSGRQFSNSRSEMNVSTLELGDSALYLCASSGVGTSGMKDTQYFGPGTRLTVL.

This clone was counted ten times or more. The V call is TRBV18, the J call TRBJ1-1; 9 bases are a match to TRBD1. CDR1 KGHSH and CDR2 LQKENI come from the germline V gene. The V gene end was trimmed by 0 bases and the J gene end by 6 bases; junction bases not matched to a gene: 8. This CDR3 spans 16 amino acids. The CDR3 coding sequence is TGTGCCAGCTCACCACCCGGGACAGGGAAGGGTGCTGAAGCTTTCTTT. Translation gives CASSPPGTGKGAEAFF.

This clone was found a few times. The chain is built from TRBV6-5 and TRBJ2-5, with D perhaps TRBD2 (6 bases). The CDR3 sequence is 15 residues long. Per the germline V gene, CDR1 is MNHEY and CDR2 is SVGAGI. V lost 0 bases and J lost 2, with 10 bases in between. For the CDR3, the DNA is TGTGCCAGCAGTTACTCGGTGGGACTGCAAGAGACCCAGTACTTC. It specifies CASSYSVGLQETQYF.

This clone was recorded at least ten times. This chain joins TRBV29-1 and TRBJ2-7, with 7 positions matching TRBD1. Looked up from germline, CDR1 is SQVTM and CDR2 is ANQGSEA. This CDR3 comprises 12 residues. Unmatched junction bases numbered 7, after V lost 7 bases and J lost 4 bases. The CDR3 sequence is CSASQTGYEQYF. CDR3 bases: TGCAGCGCAAGTCAGACAGGGTACGAGCAGTACTTC.

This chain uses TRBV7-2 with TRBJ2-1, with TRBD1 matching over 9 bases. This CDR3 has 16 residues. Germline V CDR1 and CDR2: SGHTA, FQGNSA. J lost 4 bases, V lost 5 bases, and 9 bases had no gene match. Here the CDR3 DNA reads TGTGCCAGCAGCCCACAACCACAGGGGGCTTACAATGAGCAGTTCTTC. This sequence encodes CASSPQPQGAYNEQFF.

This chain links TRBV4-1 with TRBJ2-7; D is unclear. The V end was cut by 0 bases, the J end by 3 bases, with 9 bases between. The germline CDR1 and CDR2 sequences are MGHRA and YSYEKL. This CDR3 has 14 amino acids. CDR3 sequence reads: CASSQDRGLYEQYF. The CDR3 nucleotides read TGCGCCAGCAGCCAAGATAGAGGCCTCTACGAGCAGTACTTC.

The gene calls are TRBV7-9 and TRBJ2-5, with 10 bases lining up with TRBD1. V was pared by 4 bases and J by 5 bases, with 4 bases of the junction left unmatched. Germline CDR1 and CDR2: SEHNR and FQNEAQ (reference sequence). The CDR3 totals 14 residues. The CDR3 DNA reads TGTGCCAGCAGCTCAAGACAGGGGGCTGAGACCCAGTACTTC. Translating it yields CASSSRQGAETQYF.

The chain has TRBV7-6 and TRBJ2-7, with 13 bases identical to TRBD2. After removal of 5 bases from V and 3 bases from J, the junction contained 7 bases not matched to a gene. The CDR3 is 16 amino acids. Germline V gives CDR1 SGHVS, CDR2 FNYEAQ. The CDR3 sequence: CASSRTSGSSNYEQYF. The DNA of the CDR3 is TGTGCCAGCAGCCGGACTAGCGGGAGTTCCAACTACGAGCAGTACTTC.

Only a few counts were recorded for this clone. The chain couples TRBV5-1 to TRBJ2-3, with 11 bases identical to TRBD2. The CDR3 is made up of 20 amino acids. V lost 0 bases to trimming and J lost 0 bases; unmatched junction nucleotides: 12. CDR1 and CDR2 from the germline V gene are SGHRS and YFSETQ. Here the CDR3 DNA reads TGCGCCAGCAGCTTGGCGGACAATAGCGGGAGGGCCGGCAGCACAGATACGCAGTATTTT. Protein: CASSLADNSGRAGSTDTQYF.

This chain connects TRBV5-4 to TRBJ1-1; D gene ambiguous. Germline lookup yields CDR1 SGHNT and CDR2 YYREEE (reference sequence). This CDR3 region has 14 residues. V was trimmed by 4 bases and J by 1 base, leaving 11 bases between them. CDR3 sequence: CASSPPGRNTEAFF. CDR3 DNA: TGTGCCAGCAGCCCCCCGGGGAGGAACACTGAAGCTTTCTTT.

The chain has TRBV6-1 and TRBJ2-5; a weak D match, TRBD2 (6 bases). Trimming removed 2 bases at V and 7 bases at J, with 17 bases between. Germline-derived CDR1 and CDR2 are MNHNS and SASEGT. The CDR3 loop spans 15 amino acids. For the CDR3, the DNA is TGTGCCAGCAGTGAAAGCCCCGCGGGAAAGGTGACCCAGTACTTC. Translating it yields CASSESPAGKVTQYF.

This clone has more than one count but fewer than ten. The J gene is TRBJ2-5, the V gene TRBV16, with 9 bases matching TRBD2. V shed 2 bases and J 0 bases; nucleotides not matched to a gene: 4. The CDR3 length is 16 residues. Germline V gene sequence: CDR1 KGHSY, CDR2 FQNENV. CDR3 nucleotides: TGTGCCAGCAGCCAACTAGCGGGATTGTACCAAGAGACCCAGTACTTC. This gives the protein CASSQLAGLYQETQYF.

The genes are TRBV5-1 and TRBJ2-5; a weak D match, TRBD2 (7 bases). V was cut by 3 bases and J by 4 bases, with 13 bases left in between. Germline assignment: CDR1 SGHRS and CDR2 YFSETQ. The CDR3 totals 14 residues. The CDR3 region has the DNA TGCGCCAGCAGCTCATTGGGGGGGGCAGAGACCCAGTACTTC. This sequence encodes CASSSLGGAETQYF. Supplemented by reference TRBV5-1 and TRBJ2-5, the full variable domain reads KAGVTQTPRYLIKTRGQQVTLSCSPISGHRSVSWYQQTPGQGLQFLFEYFSETQRNKGNFPGRFSGRQFSNSRSEMNVSTLELGDSALYLCASSSLGGAETQYFGPGTRLLVL.

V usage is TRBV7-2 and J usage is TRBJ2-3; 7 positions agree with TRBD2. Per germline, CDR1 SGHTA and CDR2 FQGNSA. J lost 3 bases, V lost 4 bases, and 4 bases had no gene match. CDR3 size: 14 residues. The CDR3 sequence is CASSSWGGTDTQYF. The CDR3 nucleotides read TGTGCCAGCAGCTCCTGGGGGGGAACAGATACGCAGTATTTT.

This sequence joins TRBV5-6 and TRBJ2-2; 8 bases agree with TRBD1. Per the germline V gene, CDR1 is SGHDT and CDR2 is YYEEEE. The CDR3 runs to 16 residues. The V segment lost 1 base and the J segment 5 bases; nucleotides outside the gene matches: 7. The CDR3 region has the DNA TGTGCCAGCAGCTTGTTACAGGGGGTCGGTACCGGGGAGCTGTTTTTT. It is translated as CASSLLQGVGTGELFF.

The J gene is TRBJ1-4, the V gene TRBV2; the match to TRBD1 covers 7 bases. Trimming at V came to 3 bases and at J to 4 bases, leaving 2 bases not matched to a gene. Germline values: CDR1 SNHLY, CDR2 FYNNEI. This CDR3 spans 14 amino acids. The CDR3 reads CASSDGTVNEKLFF. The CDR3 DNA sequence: TGTGCCAGCAGTGATGGGACAGTTAATGAAAAACTGTTTTTT.

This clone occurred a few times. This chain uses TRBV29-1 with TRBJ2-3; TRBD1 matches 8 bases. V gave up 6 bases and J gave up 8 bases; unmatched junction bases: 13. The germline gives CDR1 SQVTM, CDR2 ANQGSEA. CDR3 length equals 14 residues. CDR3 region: CSVEGRQGAVTQYF. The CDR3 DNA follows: TGCAGCGTGGAGGGTCGGCAGGGGGCGGTTACGCAGTATTTT.